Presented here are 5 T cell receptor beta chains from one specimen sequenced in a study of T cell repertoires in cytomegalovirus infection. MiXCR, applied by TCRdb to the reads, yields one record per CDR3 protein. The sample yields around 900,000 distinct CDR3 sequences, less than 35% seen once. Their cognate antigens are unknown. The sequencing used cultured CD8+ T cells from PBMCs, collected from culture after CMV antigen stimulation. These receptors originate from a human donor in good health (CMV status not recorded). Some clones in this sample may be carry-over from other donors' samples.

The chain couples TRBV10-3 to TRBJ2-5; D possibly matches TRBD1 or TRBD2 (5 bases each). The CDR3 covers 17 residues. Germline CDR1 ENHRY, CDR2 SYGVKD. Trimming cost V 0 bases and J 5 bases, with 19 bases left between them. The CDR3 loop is CAISESGTALKRETQYF. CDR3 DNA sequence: TGTGCCATCAGTGAGTCGGGGACCGCCTTAAAGCGGGAGACCCAGTACTTC.

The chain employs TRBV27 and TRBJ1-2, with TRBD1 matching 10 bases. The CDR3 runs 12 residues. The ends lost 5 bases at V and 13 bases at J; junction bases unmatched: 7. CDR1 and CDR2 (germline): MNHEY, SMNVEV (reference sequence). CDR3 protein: CASSLGTGEVTF. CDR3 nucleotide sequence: TGTGCCAGCAGTCTCGGGACAGGGGAAGTCACCTTC.

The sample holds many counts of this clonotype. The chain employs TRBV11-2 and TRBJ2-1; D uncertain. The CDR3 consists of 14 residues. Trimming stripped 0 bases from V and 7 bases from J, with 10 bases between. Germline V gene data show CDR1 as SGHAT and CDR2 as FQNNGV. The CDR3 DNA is TGTGCCAGCAGCTTAGAGTGGTCGGATAATGAGCAGTTCTTC. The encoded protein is CASSLEWSDNEQFF.

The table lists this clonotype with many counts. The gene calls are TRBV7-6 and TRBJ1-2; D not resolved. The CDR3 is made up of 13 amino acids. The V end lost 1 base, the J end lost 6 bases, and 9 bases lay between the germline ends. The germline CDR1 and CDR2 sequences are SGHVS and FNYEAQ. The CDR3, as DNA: TGTGCCAGCAGCTTAGGAGGTTCGGATGGCTACACCTTC. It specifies CASSLGGSDGYTF.

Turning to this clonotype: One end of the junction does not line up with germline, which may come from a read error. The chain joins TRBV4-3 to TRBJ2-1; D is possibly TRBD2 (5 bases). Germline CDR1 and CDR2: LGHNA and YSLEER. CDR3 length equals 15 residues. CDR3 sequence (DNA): TGCGTCAGCAGCCCCCTCCGGGGTGATGAGAATGAGCAGTTCTTC. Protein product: CVSSPLRGDENEQFF.